The rows below give T cell receptor beta chains drawn from one sample of a study of CD4 T cell repertoires in COVID-19. Sequencing used immunoSEQ multiplex PCR; TCRdb keeps in-frame clones, though not all of them. The sample lists approximately 75,000 clones; roughly 80% were seen once. Sample: CD4+ T cells from peripheral blood, taken after recovery from COVID-19. Receptor source: a human donor who had COVID-19. CDR3s include the opening cysteine and the closing phenylalanine or tryptophan. D genes are given only for firm matches. The size entry is marked missing in some rows and otherwise reads once, few, many or a size class.

d_gene,j_gene,abundance,v_gene,CDR3nt,CDR3aa
.,TRBJ2-7,once,TRBV5-6,TGTGCCAGCAGCTTGGGCAGTCTCTACGAGCAGTACTTC,CASSLGSLYEQYF
.,TRBJ2-1,.,TRBV29-1,TGCAGCGTCCGCCCGAACAATGAGCAGTTCTTC,CSVRPNNEQFF
.,TRBJ1-1,.,TRBV7-9,TGTGCCAGCAGTCGCGTTGAGACTGAAGCTTTCTTT,CASSRVETEAFF
TRBD1,TRBJ1-4,.,TRBV10-3,TGTGCCACCTCCGGGACAGGGGGTGAAAAACTGTTTTTT,CATSGTGGEKLFF
TRBD1,TRBJ2-7,few,TRBV28,TGTGCCAGCCTAGTGGGGACAGGGATGCACGAGCAGTACTTC,CASLVGTGMHEQYF
.,TRBJ2-7,.,TRBV6-5,TGTGCCAGCACTCTGATATCAGGCTACGAGCAGTACTTC,CASTLISGYEQYF
.,TRBJ2-7,.,TRBV7-2,TGTGCCAGCAGCTTAGCGGCTATAGGCGAGCAGTACTTC,CASSLAAIGEQYF
.,TRBJ1-1,few,TRBV11-2,TGTGCCAGCTGCCCGGGGGTGAACACTGAAGCTTTCTTT,CASCPGVNTEAFF
.,TRBJ1-1,.,TRBV24-1,TGTGCCACCAGTGATTTGGGGAACATGAACACTGAAGCTTTCTTT,CATSDLGNMNTEAFF
.,TRBJ1-4,.,TRBV19,TGTGCCAGTAGGAACCCAGGCGGTGCAACTAATGAAAAACTGTTTTTT,CASRNPGGATNEKLFF
.,TRBJ1-2,.,TRBV2,TGTGCCAGCAGTGAAGCGTCATGGCAGGGAGACTATGGCTACACCTTC,CASSEASWQGDYGYTF
.,TRBJ1-6,few,TRBV27,TGTGCCAGCAGTTTATTATCCGGGCAGGGCGGGAATTCACCCCTCCACTTT,CASSLLSGQGGNSPLHF
.,TRBJ1-6,few,TRBV5-4,TGTGCCAGCAGCTTGGGCGGGGATAATTCACCCCTCCACTTT,CASSLGGDNSPLHF
.,TRBJ2-2,.,TRBV24-1,TGTGCCACCAGTGATTCCTCCCTAGCCTCGTCGCTCGGCGGGGAGCTGTTTTTT,CATSDSSLASSLGGELFF
.,TRBJ2-7,.,TRBV5-1,TGCGCCAGCAGCTTGTTTGGCAGGGGGAGTAGTCGGGAGACCTACGAGCAGTACTTC,CASSLFGRGSSRETYEQYF
.,TRBJ1-4,once,TRBV14,TGTGCCAGCAGCCCCACCCGGGGCTCAACTAATGAAAAACTGTTTTTT,CASSPTRGSTNEKLFF
TRBD1,TRBJ2-7,.,TRBV29-1,TGCAGCGTCCACAGGGGTGGTTACGAGCAGTACTTC,CSVHRGGYEQYF
.,TRBJ1-4,.,TRBV5-6,TGTGCCAGCAGCTTGACAGGGAGTGGAGGGGAAAAACTGTTTTTT,CASSLTGSGGEKLFF
.,TRBJ2-2,.,TRBV7-9,TGTGCCAGCAGCCCCGGGTGGGGGCCGAACACCGGGGAGCTGTTTTTT,CASSPGWGPNTGELFF
.,TRBJ1-3,.,TRBV6-5,TGTGCCAGCGCCACGGACAGAGGAAACACCATATATTTT,CASATDRGNTIYF
.,TRBJ1-3,.,TRBV28,TGTGCCAGCTACCAGGGTAGCTCTGGAAACACCATATATTTT,CASYQGSSGNTIYF
.,TRBJ1-2,.,TRBV9,TGTGCCAGCGGGGGACAATTCTATGGCTACACCTTC,CASGGQFYGYTF
TRBD2,TRBJ2-7,few,TRBV6-1,TGTGCCAGCAGCGAACCACTCAGCGGGAGCTCCTACGAGCAGTACTTC,CASSEPLSGSSYEQYF
.,TRBJ2-3,.,TRBV9,TGTGCCAGCGGGACCACAGATACGCAGTATTTT,CASGTTDTQYF
TRBD2,TRBJ2-5,.,TRBV5-1,TGCGCCAGCAGCGGAACCGGGACTAGAGGGGGTGGCGAGACCCAGTACTTC,CASSGTGTRGGGETQYF
.,TRBJ2-1,.,TRBV5-6,TGTGCCAGCAGTCCTGAAACCGGGACCCCTTGGGGCGCCTACAATGAGCAGTTCTTC,CASSPETGTPWGAYNEQFF
.,TRBJ1-2,.,TRBV15,TGTGCCACCAAGGACGGCGGGTTCTATGGCTACACCTTC,CATKDGGFYGYTF
.,TRBJ2-1,.,TRBV3-1/TRBV3-2,TGTGCCAGCAGCCAAGGCGGGGCACCTCTTCACAATGAGCAGTTCTTC,CASSQGGAPLHNEQFF
.,TRBJ1-3,.,TRBV9,TGTGCCAGCAGCGTAGTCGACAGAGGAAACACCATATATTTT,CASSVVDRGNTIYF
TRBD1,TRBJ1-2,.,TRBV3-1/TRBV3-2,TGTGCCAGCAGCGGACAGGGAGAGGGCTATGGCTACACCTTC,CASSGQGEGYGYTF
.,TRBJ2-3,.,TRBV19,TGTGCCAGTTGGGGGGGCGATAGCACAGATACGCAGTATTTT,CASWGGDSTDTQYF
TRBD2,TRBJ2-1,.,TRBV18,TGTGCCAGCTCACAGCCCTCTAGCGGACTATACAATGAGCAGTTCTTC,CASSQPSSGLYNEQFF
.,TRBJ2-7,.,TRBV27,TGTGCCAGCAGCTCAATGCAGTCCTACGAGCAGTACTTC,CASSSMQSYEQYF
.,TRBJ2-1,.,TRBV2,TGTGCCAGCACTAAGTCGAAGAGCCGAGAGGATGAGCAGTTCTTC,CASTKSKSREDEQFF
TRBD2,TRBJ2-3,.,TRBV6-6,TGTGCCAGCAGTTGGGCCCGGGGGGGTACAGATACGCAGTATTTT,CASSWARGGTDTQYF
TRBD2,TRBJ2-3,.,TRBV3-1/TRBV3-2,TGTGCCAGCAGCCGGGAGGGGAGAGGCACAGATACGCAGTATTTT,CASSREGRGTDTQYF
TRBD1,TRBJ2-1,.,TRBV25-1,TGTGCCAGCAGTGAAGGACAGGGAAATGAGCAGTTCTTC,CASSEGQGNEQFF
.,TRBJ2-5,.,TRBV9,TGTGCCAGCAGCGCCCAGGGTCGGGAGGAGACCCAGTACTTC,CASSAQGREETQYF
TRBD2,TRBJ2-3,once,TRBV20-1,TGCAGTGCTAGTCTGCCGGGACTAACCCCTGGGACAGATACGCAGTATTTT,CSASLPGLTPGTDTQYF
TRBD2,TRBJ2-3,.,TRBV3-1/TRBV3-2,TGTGCCAGCAGCCAAGGGGGGGGGAGAACAGATACGCAGTATTTT,CASSQGGGRTDTQYF
.,TRBJ1-6,few,TRBV5-8,TGTGCCAGCTGGGACGACATTAATTCACCCCTCCACTTT,CASWDDINSPLHF
TRBD1,TRBJ1-2,.,TRBV19,TGTGCCAGTAGTATAGAGTCAGGGGGGATCTATGGCTACACCTTC,CASSIESGGIYGYTF
.,TRBJ1-2,.,TRBV6-5,TGTGCCAGCAGTTATCGGGCGACGGGACTGGATGGCTACACCTTC,CASSYRATGLDGYTF
TRBD2,TRBJ2-7,.,TRBV6-1,TGTGCCAGCAGTGAAGGGGACGGTGGACTAGCCTTCTCCTACGAGCAGTACTTC,CASSEGDGGLAFSYEQYF
TRBD2,TRBJ2-5,.,TRBV3-1/TRBV3-2,TGTGCCAGCAGCCGCCTTATAGCGGGAGGGCGACAAGAGACCCAGTACTTC,CASSRLIAGGRQETQYF
TRBD2,TRBJ2-5,once,TRBV3-1/TRBV3-2,TGTGCCAGCAGCCCCCCCGGGGGAGGGAAGGAGACCCAGTACTTC,CASSPPGGGKETQYF